The rows below give T cell receptor beta chains drawn from one sample of a study of blood T cell repertoires in COVID-19. Clones were sequenced by immunoSEQ multiplex PCR, and TCRdb holds only the in-frame ones, with some missing. This sample yields about 250,000 clones, of which roughly 83% are seen a single time; approximately 5% belongs to the top ten. Material for sequencing was peripheral blood. The receptors shown here come from an elderly woman with COVID-19, enrolled during active disease. CDR3s include the opening cysteine and the closing phenylalanine or tryptophan. A D gene is named only where the DNA matches it firmly. Only part of the rows carry a size: once, few, many, or a class if the clone is expanded.

CDR3aa	CDR3nt	d_gene	j_gene	abundance	v_gene
CASRPQGAEAFF	TGTGCCAGCAGACCACAGGGAGCTGAAGCTTTCTTT	NA	TRBJ1-1	NA	TRBV28
CASSLSRTGLLHF	TGTGCCAGCAGTTTATCGAGGACAGGCCTACTCCACTTT	TRBD1	TRBJ1-6	once	TRBV27
CAWQQGYYGYTF	TGTGCCTGGCAACAGGGATACTATGGCTACACCTTC	NA	TRBJ1-2	NA	TRBV30
CATSERTGGSLLSYGYTF	TGTGCCACCAGTGAAAGGACAGGGGGCAGTCTTTTGTCCTATGGCTACACCTTC	TRBD1	TRBJ1-2	NA	TRBV24-1
CASSFRSEQYF	TGTGCCAGCAGTTTCCGTTCGGAGCAGTACTTC	NA	TRBJ2-7	NA	TRBV12-3/TRBV12-4
CASSLRGTNTGELFF	TGTGCCAGCAGCTTGCGGGGGACGAACACCGGGGAGCTGTTTTTT	TRBD2	TRBJ2-2	NA	TRBV7-8
CASKGDATNEKLFF	TGTGCCAGTAAGGGGGACGCTACGAATGAAAAACTGTTTTTT	NA	TRBJ1-4	NA	TRBV19
CASREQGSSFGAFF	TGTGCCAGCAGGGAACAGGGGTCGTCCTTTGGAGCTTTCTTT	TRBD1	TRBJ1-1	NA	TRBV2
CASSLARDEQFF	TGTGCCAGCAGTTTGGCCAGGGATGAGCAGTTCTTC	NA	TRBJ2-1	NA	TRBV12-3/TRBV12-4
CASSEGLAGTGELFF	TGTGCCAGCAGCGAGGGACTAGCGGGGACCGGGGAGCTGTTTTTT	TRBD2	TRBJ2-2	NA	TRBV11-2
CASSSGSSDSPLHF	TGTGCCAGCAGTTCGGGTTCTTCGGATTCACCCCTCCACTTT	NA	TRBJ1-6	NA	TRBV6-2/TRBV6-3
CASSLGRDRGGYGYTF	TGCGCCAGCAGCTTGGGCCGGGACAGGGGAGGCTATGGCTACACCTTC	TRBD1	TRBJ1-2	NA	TRBV5-1
CASSVTGVGTEAFF	TGTGCCAGCAGCGTGACAGGGGTTGGCACTGAAGCTTTCTTT	TRBD1	TRBJ1-1	NA	TRBV9
CAISGGQGGIYEQYF	TGTGCCATCAGCGGAGGACAGGGGGGTATCTACGAGCAGTACTTC	TRBD1	TRBJ2-7	NA	TRBV10-3
CASSQEADRAYEQYF	TGCGCCAGCAGCCAAGAGGCGGACAGGGCCTACGAGCAGTACTTC	TRBD1	TRBJ2-7	NA	TRBV4-1
CASRRGRGQPQHF	TGTGCCAGCCGCAGGGGGCGAGGACAGCCCCAGCATTTT	TRBD1	TRBJ1-5	NA	TRBV27
CSVESRGGYTF	TGCAGCGTTGAATCCAGGGGAGGCTACACCTTC	NA	TRBJ1-2	NA	TRBV29-1
CASTYRGRDNEQFF	TGTGCCAGCACGTACAGGGGTCGAGACAATGAGCAGTTCTTC	TRBD1	TRBJ2-1	few	TRBV2
CASSTNRAPGQPQHF	TGTGCCAGCAGTACCAACAGGGCCCCAGGCCAGCCCCAGCATTTT	NA	TRBJ1-5	once	TRBV6-2/TRBV6-3
CASQGQVTGELFF	TGTGCCAGCCAGGGACAGGTCACCGGGGAGCTGTTTTTT	TRBD1	TRBJ2-2	NA	TRBV25-1
CASSLFGTLYSYTF	TGCGCCAGCAGCTTGTTCGGGACTCTCTACAGCTACACCTTC	NA	TRBJ1-2	NA	TRBV5-1
CATSSRSGGITYNEQFF	TGTGCCACCAGCAGTAGGAGCGGGGGGATTACTTACAATGAGCAGTTCTTC	TRBD2	TRBJ2-1	once	TRBV15
CASGLFGNTEAFF	TGTGCTAGTGGTTTGTTCGGGAACACTGAAGCTTTCTTT	NA	TRBJ1-1	NA	TRBV12-5
CASSLGQQETQYF	TGTGCCAGCAGCTTGGGACAGCAAGAGACCCAGTACTTC	TRBD1	TRBJ2-5	NA	TRBV11-2
CASSGGGIDEKLFF	TGTGCCAGCAGCGGGGGAGGGATTGATGAAAAACTGTTTTTT	NA	TRBJ1-4	few	TRBV7-2
CASRPPGTATGELFF	TGTGCCAGTAGACCTCCCGGGACAGCAACCGGGGAGCTGTTTTTT	TRBD1	TRBJ2-2	NA	TRBV19
CASSLEGSYEQYF	TGCGCCAGCAGCTTGGAGGGGTCCTACGAGCAGTACTTC	NA	TRBJ2-7	NA	TRBV5-1
CASSYSGQGITGELFF	TGTGCCAGCAGTTACTCAGGGCAGGGGATCACCGGGGAGCTGTTTTTT	NA	TRBJ2-2	NA	TRBV6-5
CAIRGQGGNTEAFF	TGTGCCATCAGAGGGCAGGGCGGGAACACTGAAGCTTTCTTT	NA	TRBJ1-1	NA	TRBV10-3
CASSSQGAGGGTDTQYF	TGTGCCAGCAGTTCCCAAGGGGCGGGGGGAGGCACAGATACGCAGTATTTT	TRBD2	TRBJ2-3	NA	TRBV5-4
CATSRGGDEQFF	TGTGCCACCAGCAGAGGGGGCGATGAGCAGTTCTTC	NA	TRBJ2-1	NA	TRBV15
CAIRDGTGSGVNEKLFF	TGTGCCATCAGGGACGGGACAGGGTCAGGCGTGAATGAAAAACTGTTTTTT	TRBD1	TRBJ1-4	NA	TRBV10-3
CASSGGALINEQFF	TGTGCCAGTAGTGGGGGGGCCCTTATCAATGAGCAGTTCTTC	NA	TRBJ2-1	NA	TRBV19
CASSYGRGRLNEQFF	TGTGCCAGCAGTTACGGCAGGGGGCGCCTCAATGAGCAGTTCTTC	TRBD1	TRBJ2-1	NA	TRBV6-2/TRBV6-3
CASSLGLLQGSGAFF	TGTGCCAGCAGTTTGGGGCTTTTACAGGGGAGTGGAGCTTTCTTT	TRBD1	TRBJ1-1	NA	TRBV28
CASSQDHGLVSDTQYF	TGCGCCAGCAGCCAAGATCATGGACTTGTTTCAGATACGCAGTATTTT	NA	TRBJ2-3	NA	TRBV4-1
CAISPGQYGYTF	TGTGCCATCAGTCCGGGACAGTATGGCTACACCTTC	TRBD1	TRBJ1-2	NA	TRBV10-3
CAWSAEAGGGQPQHF	TGTGCCTGGAGTGCGGAGGCAGGGGGAGGTCAGCCCCAGCATTTT	TRBD1	TRBJ1-5	NA	TRBV30
CSAGQRINTEAFF	TGCAGCGCTGGACAGCGAATAAACACTGAAGCTTTCTTT	NA	TRBJ1-1	NA	TRBV29-1
CASSLTSGESGTQYF	TGTGCCAGCAGCCTTACTAGCGGGGAGAGTGGGACCCAGTACTTC	TRBD2	TRBJ2-5	NA	TRBV7-9
CASSAGGGGPGTGELFF	TGTGCCAGCAGCGCGGGGGGCGGGGGGCCGGGCACCGGGGAGCTGTTTTTT	TRBD2	TRBJ2-2	NA	TRBV5-4
CASSQRETGELFF	TGTGCCAGCAGCCAGCGGGAGACCGGGGAGCTGTTTTTT	TRBD2	TRBJ2-2	NA	TRBV7-2
CASSTTGTGVGTEAFF	TGTGCCAGCAGCACTACCGGGACAGGGGTTGGCACTGAAGCTTTCTTT	TRBD1	TRBJ1-1	NA	TRBV5-4
CASSDPGQYSNQPQHF	TGTGCCAGCAGTGACCCCGGACAGTATAGCAATCAGCCCCAGCATTTT	NA	TRBJ1-5	NA	TRBV6-1
CASSHGDREQETQYF	TGTGCCAGCAGCCATGGGGACAGGGAGCAAGAGACCCAGTACTTC	TRBD1	TRBJ2-5	NA	TRBV7-2
CAWSRGQISNQPQHF	TGTGCCTGGAGTAGGGGGCAGATTAGCAATCAGCCCCAGCATTTT	TRBD1	TRBJ1-5	NA	TRBV30
CASRGPGQGGNEQFF	TGTGCCAGCAGGGGTCCGGGACAGGGAGGCAATGAGCAGTTCTTC	TRBD1	TRBJ2-1	once	TRBV28
CASSTTGGSGSPLHF	TGTGCCAGCTCGACTACAGGGGGATCGGGTTCACCCCTCCACTTT	TRBD1	TRBJ1-6	NA	TRBV18
CASSPTVSNQPQHF	TGTGCCAGCAGTCCTACGGTGAGCAATCAGCCCCAGCATTTT	NA	TRBJ1-5	NA	TRBV2
CASSLRQGWDMNTEAFF	TGTGCCAGCAGCCTCCGACAGGGTTGGGACATGAACACTGAAGCTTTCTTT	TRBD1	TRBJ1-1	NA	TRBV11-2